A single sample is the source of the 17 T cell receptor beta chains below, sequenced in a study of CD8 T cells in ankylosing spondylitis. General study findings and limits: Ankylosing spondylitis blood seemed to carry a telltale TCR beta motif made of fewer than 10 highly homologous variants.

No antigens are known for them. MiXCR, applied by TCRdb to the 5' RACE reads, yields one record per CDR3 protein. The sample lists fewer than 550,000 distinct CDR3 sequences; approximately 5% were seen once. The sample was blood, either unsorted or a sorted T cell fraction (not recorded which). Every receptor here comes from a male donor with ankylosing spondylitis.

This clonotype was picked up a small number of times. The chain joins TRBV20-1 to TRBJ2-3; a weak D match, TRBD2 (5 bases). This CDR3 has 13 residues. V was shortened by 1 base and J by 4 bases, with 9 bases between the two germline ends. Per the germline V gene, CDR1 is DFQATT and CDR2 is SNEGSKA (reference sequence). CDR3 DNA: TGCAGTGCTAGAGTAGCGATCTCAGATACGCAGTATTTT. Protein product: CSARVAISDTQYF.

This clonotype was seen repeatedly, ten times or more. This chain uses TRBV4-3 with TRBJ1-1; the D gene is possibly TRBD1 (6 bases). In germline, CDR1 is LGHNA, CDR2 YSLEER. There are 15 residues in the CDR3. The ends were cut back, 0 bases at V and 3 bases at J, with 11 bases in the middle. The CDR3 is CASSQDRNRDTEAFF. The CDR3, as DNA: TGCGCCAGCAGCCAAGATAGGAACAGGGACACTGAAGCTTTCTTT.

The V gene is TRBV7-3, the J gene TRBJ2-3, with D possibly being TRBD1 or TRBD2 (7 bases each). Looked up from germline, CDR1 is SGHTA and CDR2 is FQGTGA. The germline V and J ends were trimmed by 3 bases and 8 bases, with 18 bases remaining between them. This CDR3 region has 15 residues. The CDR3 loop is CASSFKGPGGGTQYF. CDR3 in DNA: TGTGCCAGCAGCTTTAAGGGACCAGGGGGGGGTACGCAGTATTTT.

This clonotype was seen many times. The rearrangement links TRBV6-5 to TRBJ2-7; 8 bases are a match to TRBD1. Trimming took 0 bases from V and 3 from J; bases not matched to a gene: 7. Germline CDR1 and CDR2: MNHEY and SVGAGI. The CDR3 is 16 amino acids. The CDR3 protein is CASSYSRQGAVYEQYF. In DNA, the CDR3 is TGTGCCAGCAGTTACTCGAGGCAGGGGGCGGTCTACGAGCAGTACTTC.

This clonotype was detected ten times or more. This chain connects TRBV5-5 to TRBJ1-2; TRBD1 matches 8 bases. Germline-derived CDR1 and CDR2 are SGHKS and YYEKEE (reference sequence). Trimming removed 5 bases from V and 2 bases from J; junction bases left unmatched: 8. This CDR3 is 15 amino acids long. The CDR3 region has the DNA TGTGCCAGCAGACAAGTGACAGGGGCCAACTATGGCTACACCTTC. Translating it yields CASRQVTGANYGYTF.

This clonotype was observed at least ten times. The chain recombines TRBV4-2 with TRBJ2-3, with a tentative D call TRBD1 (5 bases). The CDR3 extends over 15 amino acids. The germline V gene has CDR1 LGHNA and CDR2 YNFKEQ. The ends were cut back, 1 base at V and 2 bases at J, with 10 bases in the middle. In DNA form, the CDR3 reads TGTGCCAGCAGCCAAGTCTCAGGGTACACAGATACGCAGTATTTT. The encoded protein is CASSQVSGYTDTQYF.

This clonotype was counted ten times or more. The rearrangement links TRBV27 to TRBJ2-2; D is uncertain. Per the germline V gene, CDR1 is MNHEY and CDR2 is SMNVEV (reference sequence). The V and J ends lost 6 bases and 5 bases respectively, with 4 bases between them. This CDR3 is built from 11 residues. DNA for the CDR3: TGTGCCAGCAGGACAACCGGGGAGCTGTTTTTT. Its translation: CASRTTGELFF.

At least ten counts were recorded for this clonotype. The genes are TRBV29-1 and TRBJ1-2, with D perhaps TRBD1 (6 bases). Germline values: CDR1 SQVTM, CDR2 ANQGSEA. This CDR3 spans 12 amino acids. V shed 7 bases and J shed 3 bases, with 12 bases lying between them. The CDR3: CSGYREDYGYTF. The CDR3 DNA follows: TGCAGCGGCTACAGGGAGGACTATGGCTACACCTTC.

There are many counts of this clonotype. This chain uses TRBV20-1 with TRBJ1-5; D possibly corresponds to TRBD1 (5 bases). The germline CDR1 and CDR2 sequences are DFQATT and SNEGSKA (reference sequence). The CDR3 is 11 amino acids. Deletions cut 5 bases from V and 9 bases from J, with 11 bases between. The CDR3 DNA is TGCAGTGCTGGGGGGACGGGGCCCCAGCATTTT. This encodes CSAGGTGPQHF.

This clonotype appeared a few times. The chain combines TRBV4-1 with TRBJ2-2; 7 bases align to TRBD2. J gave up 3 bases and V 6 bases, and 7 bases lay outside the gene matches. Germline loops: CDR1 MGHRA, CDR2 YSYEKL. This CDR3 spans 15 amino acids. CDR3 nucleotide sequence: TGCGCCAGCAGATCAAGCGGGACCCACACCGGGGAGCTGTTTTTT. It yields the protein CASRSSGTHTGELFF.

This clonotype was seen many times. CDR3 loop: CSASYPTGPITDTQYF. As DNA, the CDR3 is TGCAGTGCTTCCTACCCCACGGGGCCAATCACAGATACGCAGTATTTT. The chain couples TRBV20-1 to TRBJ2-3; D assignment may be TRBD1 or TRBD2 (5 bases each). The length of the CDR3 is 16 residues. V was pared by 5 bases and J by 2 bases, with 20 bases between. The germline V gene has CDR1 DFQATT and CDR2 SNEGSKA (reference sequence).

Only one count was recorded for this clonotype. CDR3 sequence: CSAVRTGRGTEAFF. In nucleotides, the CDR3 is TGCAGTGCTGTCCGGACAGGGAGGGGAACTGAAGCTTTCTTT. The rearrangement joins TRBV20-1 to TRBJ1-1, with 8 positions matching TRBD1. J gave up 5 bases and V 5 bases, and 10 bases lay outside the gene matches. The CDR3 extends over 14 amino acids. The germline V gene encodes CDR1 DFQATT and CDR2 SNEGSKA (reference sequence).

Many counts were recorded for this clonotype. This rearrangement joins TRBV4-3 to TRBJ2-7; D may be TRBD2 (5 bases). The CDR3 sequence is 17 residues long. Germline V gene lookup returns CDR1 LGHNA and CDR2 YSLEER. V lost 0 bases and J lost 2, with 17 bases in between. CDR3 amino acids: CASSQDTAYRGPYEQYF. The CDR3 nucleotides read TGCGCCAGCAGCCAAGATACCGCGTATCGGGGTCCCTACGAGCAGTACTTC.

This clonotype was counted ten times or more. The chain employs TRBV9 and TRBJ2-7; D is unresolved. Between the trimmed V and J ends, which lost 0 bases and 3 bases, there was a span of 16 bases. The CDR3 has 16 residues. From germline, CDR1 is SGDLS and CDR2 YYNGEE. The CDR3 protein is CASSVAGSGSDYEQYF. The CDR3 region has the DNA TGTGCCAGCAGCGTAGCGGGTTCGGGTTCGGACTACGAGCAGTACTTC. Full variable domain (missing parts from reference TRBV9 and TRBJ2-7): DSGVTQTPKHLITATGQRVTLRCSPRSGDLSVYWYQQSLDQGLQFLIQYYNGEERAKGNILERFSAQQFPDLHSELNLSSLELGDSALYFCASSVAGSGSDYEQYFGPGTRLTVT.

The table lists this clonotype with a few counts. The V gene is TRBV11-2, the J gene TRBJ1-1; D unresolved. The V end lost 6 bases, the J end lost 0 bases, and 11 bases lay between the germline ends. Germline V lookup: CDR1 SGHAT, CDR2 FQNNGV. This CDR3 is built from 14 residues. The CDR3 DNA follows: TGTGCCAGCAGTAGACACCGCCTGAACACTGAAGCTTTCTTT. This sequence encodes CASSRHRLNTEAFF.

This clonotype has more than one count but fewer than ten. As DNA, the CDR3 is TGTGCCAGCAGCTTGGGGACAGGTTCTTACAATCAGCCCCAGCATTTT. This encodes CASSLGTGSYNQPQHF. V usage is TRBV5-5 and J usage is TRBJ1-5; 7 nucleotides agree with TRBD1. Germline CDR1 SGHKS, CDR2 YYEKEE (reference sequence). This CDR3 has 16 amino acids. The trim removed 0 bases at V and 3 bases at J, leaving 6 bases unmatched.

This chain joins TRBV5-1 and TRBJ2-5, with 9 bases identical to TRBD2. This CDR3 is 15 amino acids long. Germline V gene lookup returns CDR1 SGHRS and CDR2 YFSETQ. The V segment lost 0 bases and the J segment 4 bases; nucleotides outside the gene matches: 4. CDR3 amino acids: CASSLATSGAETQYF. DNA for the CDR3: TGCGCCAGCAGCTTGGCGACTAGCGGAGCAGAGACCCAGTACTTC. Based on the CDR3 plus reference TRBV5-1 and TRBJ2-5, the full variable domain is KAGVTQTPRYLIKTRGQQVTLSCSPISGHRSVSWYQQTPGQGLQFLFEYFSETQRNKGNFPGRFSGRQFSNSRSEMNVSTLELGDSALYLCASSLATSGAETQYFGPGTRLLVL.